The sequence of this T cell receptor beta chain was determined in a study of blood T cell repertoires in COVID-19. Study overall: Samples came from the United States, Italy and Spain, spanning acute and convalescent COVID-19.

Measured with immunoSEQ multiplex PCR; TCRdb has only the in-frame clones, and not every one. The sample has approximately 70,000 clones; approximately 90% are singletons. The specimen was peripheral blood. This receptor was obtained from a woman aged 60-70 years with active COVID-19.

CDR3 in DNA: TGTGCCAGCAGTTCCAGGACGGGGTTGAACACTGAAGCTTTCTTT. Amino acid sequence: CASSSRTGLNTEAFF. The rearrangement joins TRBV2 to TRBJ1-1; D remains ambiguous. With 5 bases removed from V and 0 bases from J, the gap between germline ends came to 13 bases. The germline V gene encodes CDR1 SNHLY and CDR2 FYNNEI. The CDR3 runs to 15 residues.